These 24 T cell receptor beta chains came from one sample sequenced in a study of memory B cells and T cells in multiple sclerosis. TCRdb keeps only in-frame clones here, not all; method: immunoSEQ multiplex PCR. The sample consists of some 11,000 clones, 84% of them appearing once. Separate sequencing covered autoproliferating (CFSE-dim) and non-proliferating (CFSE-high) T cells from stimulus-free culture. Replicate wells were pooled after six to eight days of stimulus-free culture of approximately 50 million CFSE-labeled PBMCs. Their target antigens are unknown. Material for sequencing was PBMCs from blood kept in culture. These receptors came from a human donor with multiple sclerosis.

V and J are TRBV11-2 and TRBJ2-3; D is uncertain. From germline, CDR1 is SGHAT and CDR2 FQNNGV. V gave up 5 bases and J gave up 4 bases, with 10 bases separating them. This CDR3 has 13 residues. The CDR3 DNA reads TGTGCCAGCAGCGAATCAGTCCCAGATACGCAGTATTTT. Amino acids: CASSESVPDTQYF. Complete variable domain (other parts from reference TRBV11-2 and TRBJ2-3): EAGVAQSPRYKIIEKRQSVAFWCNPISGHATLYWYQQILGQGPKLLIQFQNNGVVDDSQLPKDRFSAERLKGVDSTLKIQPAKLEDSAVYLCASSESVPDTQYFGPGTRLTVL.

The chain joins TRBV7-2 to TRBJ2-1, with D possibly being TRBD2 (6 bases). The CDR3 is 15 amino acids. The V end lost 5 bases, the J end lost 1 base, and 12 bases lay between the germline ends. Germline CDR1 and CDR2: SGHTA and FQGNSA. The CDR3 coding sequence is TGTGCCAGCAGCCCTGCTAGCGAGTCCTACAATGAGCAGTTCTTC. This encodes CASSPASESYNEQFF.

This CDR3 reads CASSQATGQAEYF. CDR3 nucleotide sequence: TGTGCCAGCAGCCAAGCGACAGGGCAAGCGGAGTACTTC. The rearrangement joins TRBV11-2 to TRBJ2-7; TRBD1 agrees at 7 bases. The CDR3 runs to 13 residues. Germline V CDR1 and CDR2: SGHAT, FQNNGV. With 5 bases clipped from V and 11 bases from J, the junction kept 12 bases outside the gene matches.

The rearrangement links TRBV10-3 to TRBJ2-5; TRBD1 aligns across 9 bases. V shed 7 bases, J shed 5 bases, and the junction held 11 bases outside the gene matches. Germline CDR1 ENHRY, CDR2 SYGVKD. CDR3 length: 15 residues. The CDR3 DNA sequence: TGTGCCATCAAAGAGGGACAGGGCGGTTCGGAGACCCAGTACTTC. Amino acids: CAIKEGQGGSETQYF.

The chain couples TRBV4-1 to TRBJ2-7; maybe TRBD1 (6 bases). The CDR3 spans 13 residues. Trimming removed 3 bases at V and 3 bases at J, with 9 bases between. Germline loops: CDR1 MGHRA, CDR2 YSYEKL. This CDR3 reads CASSHRQDYEQYF. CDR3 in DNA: TGCGCCAGCAGCCATAGACAGGACTACGAGCAGTACTTC.

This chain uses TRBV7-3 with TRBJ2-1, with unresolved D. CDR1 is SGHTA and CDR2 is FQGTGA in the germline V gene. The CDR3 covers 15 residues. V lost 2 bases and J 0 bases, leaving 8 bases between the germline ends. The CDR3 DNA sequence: TGTGCCAGCAGCTTAGGCGCCCGCTCCTACAATGAGCAGTTCTTC. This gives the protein CASSLGARSYNEQFF.

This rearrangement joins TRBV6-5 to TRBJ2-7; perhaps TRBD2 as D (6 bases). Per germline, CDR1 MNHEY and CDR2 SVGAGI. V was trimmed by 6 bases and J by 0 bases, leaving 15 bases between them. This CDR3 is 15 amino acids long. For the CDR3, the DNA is TGTGCCAGCAGGAACCGGGGGTCAAGCTCCTACGAGCAGTACTTC. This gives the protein CASRNRGSSSYEQYF.

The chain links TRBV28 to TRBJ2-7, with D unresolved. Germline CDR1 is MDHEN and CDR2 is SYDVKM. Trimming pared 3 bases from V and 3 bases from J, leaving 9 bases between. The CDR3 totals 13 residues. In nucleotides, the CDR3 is TGTGCCAGCAGTTTGAGGCAAATCTACGAGCAGTACTTC. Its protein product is CASSLRQIYEQYF.

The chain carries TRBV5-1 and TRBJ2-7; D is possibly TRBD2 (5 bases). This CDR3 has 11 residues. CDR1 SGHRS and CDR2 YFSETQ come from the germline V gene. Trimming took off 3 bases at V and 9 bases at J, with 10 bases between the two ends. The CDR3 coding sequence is TGCGCCAGCAGCTCGGGGAGCGGGCAGTACTTC. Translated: CASSSGSGQYF. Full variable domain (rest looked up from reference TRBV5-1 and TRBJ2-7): KAGVTQTPRYLIKTRGQQVTLSCSPISGHRSVSWYQQTPGQGLQFLFEYFSETQRNKGNFPGRFSGRQFSNSRSEMNVSTLELGDSALYLCASSSGSGQYFGPGTRLTVT.

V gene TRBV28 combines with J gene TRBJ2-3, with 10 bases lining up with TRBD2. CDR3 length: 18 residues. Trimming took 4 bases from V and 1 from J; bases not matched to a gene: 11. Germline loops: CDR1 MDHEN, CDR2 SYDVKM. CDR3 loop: CASSSLAGKVGGTDTQYF. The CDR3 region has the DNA TGTGCCAGCAGTTCACTAGCGGGAAAGGTGGGTGGCACAGATACGCAGTATTTT.

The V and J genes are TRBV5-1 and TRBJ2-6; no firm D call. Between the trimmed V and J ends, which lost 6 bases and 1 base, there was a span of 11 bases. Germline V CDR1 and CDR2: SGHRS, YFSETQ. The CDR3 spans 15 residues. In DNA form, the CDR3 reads TGCGCCAGCATGACTGATTTGTCTGGGGCCAACGTCCTGACTTTC. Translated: CASMTDLSGANVLTF.

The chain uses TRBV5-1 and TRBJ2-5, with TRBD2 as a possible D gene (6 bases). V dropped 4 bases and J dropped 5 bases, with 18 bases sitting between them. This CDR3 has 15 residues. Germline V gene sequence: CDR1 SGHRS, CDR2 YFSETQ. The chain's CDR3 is CASSIAAPRGETQYF. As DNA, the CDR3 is TGCGCCAGCAGCATTGCGGCCCCCCGGGGGGAGACCCAGTACTTC. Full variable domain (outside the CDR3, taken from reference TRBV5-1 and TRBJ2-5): KAGVTQTPRYLIKTRGQQVTLSCSPISGHRSVSWYQQTPGQGLQFLFEYFSETQRNKGNFPGRFSGRQFSNSRSEMNVSTLELGDSALYLCASSIAAPRGETQYFGPGTRLLVL.

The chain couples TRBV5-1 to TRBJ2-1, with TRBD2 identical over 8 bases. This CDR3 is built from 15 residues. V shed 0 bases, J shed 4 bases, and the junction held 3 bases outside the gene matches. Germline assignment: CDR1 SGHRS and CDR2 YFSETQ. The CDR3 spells CASSLGLAGYNEQFF. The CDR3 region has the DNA TGCGCCAGCAGCTTGGGGCTAGCGGGTTACAATGAGCAGTTCTTC.

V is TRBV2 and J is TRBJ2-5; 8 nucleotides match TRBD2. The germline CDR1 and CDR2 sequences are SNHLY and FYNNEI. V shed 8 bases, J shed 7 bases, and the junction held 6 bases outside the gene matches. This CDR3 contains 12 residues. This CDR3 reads CASRTGGRTQYF. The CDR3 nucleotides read TGTGCCAGCCGGACGGGGGGGAGGACCCAGTACTTC. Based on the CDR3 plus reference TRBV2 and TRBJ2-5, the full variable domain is EPEVTQTPSHQVTQMGQEVILRCVPISNHLYFYWYRQILGQKVEFLVSFYNNEISEKSEIFDDQFSVERPDGSNFTLKIRSTKLEDSAMYFCASRTGGRTQYFGPGTRLLVL.

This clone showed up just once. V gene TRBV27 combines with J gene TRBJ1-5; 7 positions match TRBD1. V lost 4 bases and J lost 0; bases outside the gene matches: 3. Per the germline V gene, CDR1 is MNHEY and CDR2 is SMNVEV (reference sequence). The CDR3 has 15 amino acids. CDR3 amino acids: CASSWDRYSNQPQHF. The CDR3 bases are TGTGCCAGCAGTTGGGACAGATATAGCAATCAGCCCCAGCATTTT.

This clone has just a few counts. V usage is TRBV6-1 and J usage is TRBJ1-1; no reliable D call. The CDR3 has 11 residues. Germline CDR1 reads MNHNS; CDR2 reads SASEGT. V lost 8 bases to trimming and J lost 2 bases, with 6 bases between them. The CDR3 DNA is TGTGCCAGCGGTCGCAACACTGAAGCTTTCTTT. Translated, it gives CASGRNTEAFF.

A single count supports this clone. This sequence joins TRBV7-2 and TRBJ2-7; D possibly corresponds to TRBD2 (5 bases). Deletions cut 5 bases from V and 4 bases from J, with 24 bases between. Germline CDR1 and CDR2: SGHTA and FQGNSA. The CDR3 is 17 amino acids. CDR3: CASSLSPYPGIEYEQYF. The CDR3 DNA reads TGTGCCAGCAGCCTCTCCCCGTACCCCGGGATCGAGTACGAGCAGTACTTC.

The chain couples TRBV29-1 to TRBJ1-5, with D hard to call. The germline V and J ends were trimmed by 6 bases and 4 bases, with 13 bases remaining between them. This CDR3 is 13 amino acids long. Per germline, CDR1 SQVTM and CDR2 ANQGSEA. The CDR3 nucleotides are TGCAGCGTCGGCTCGACGGTAAATCAGCCCCAGCATTTT. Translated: CSVGSTVNQPQHF. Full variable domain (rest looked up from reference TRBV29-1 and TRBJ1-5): SAVISQKPSRDICQRGTSLTIQCQVDSQVTMMFWYRQQPGQSLTLIATANQGSEATYESGFVIDKFPISRPNLTFSTLTVSNMSPEDSSIYLCSVGSTVNQPQHFGDGTRLSIL.

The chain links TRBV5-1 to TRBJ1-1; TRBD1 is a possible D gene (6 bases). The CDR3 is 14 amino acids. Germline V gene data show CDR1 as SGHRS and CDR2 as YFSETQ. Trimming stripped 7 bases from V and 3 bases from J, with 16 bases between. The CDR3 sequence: CASRLLGGDTEAFF. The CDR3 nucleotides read TGCGCCAGCCGCCTTCTAGGGGGGGACACTGAAGCTTTCTTT.

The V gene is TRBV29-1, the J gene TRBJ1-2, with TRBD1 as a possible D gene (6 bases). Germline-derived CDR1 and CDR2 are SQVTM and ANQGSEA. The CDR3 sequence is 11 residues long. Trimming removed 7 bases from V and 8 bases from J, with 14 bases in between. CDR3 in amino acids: CSATGRGGYTF. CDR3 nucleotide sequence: TGCAGCGCTACAGGGAGGGGAGGCTACACCTTC.

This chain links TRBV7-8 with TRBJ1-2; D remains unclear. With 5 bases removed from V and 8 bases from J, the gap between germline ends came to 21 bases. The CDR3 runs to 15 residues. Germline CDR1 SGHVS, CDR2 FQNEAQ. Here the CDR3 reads CASSVRTGSTWGYTF. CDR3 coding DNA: TGTGCCAGCAGCGTGAGGACTGGAAGCACATGGGGCTACACCTTC.

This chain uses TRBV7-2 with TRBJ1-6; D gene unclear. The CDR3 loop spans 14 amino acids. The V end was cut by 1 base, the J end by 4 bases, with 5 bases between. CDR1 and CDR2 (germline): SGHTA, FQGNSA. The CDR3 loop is CASSLGSYNSPLHF. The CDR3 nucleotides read TGTGCCAGCAGCTTAGGATCTTATAATTCACCCCTCCACTTT.

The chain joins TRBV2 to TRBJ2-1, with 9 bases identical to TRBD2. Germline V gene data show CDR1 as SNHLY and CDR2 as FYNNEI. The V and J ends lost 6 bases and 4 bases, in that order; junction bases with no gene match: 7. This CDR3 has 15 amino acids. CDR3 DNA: TGTGCCAGCAGGAATATAGCGGGAGTATACAATGAGCAGTTCTTC. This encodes CASRNIAGVYNEQFF.

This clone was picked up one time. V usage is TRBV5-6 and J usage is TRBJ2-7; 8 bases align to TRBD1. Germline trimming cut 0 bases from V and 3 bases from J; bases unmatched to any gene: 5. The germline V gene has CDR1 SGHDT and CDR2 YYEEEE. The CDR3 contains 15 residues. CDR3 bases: TGTGCCAGCAGCTTGGGCCCGACAGGGGTCTACGAGCAGTACTTC. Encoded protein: CASSLGPTGVYEQYF. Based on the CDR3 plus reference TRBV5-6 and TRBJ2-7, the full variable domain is DAGVTQSPTHLIKTRGQQVTLRCSPKSGHDTVSWYQQALGQGPQFIFQYYEEEERQRGNFPDRFSGHQFPNYSSELNVNALLLGDSALYLCASSLGPTGVYEQYFGPGTRLTVT.